One and the same sample provided the 14 T cell receptor beta chains below, sequenced in a study of cytomegalovirus exposure and HLA in healthy donors. It was with 60 Vbeta and 13 Jbeta primers that the PCR ran. Method: immunoSEQ multiplex PCR; TCRdb's copy keeps in-frame clones and lacks some. The data show tens of thousands of clones, about two thirds seen once. The source material was PBMCs. The receptors come from a boy aged 5-17 years in good health and CMV-seropositive.

V and J are TRBV27 and TRBJ2-3, with 9 positions matching TRBD2. Germline assignment: CDR1 MNHEY and CDR2 SMNVEV (reference sequence). With 2 bases clipped from V and 8 bases from J, the junction kept 11 bases outside the gene matches. The CDR3 is 16 amino acids. The CDR3 DNA reads TGTGCCAGCAGTTTACGCGGCGGGAGGGCCTCGGGTACGCAGTATTTT. This encodes CASSLRGGRASGTQYF.

The rearrangement links TRBV15 to TRBJ1-1; D remains unclear. CDR3 size: 13 residues. Germline CDR1 LNHNV, CDR2 YYDKDF (reference sequence). V was pared by 5 bases and J by 5 bases, with 12 bases between. The CDR3 DNA reads TGTGCCACCAGCTCGGGAGTGGGGACTGAAGCTTTCTTT. It specifies CATSSGVGTEAFF. The entire variable domain, with the rest obtained from reference TRBV15 and TRBJ1-1, is as follows: DAMVIQNPRYQVTQFGKPVTLSCSQTLNHNVMYWYQQKSSQAPKLLFHYYDKDFNNEADTPDNFQSRRPNTSFCFLDIRSPGLGDTAMYLCATSSGVGTEAFFGQGTRLTVV.

The chain combines TRBV14 with TRBJ2-7; 10 nucleotides match TRBD1. This CDR3 comprises 14 residues. The germline CDR1 and CDR2 sequences are SGHDN and FVKESK. V shed 2 bases and J 5 bases; nucleotides not matched to a gene: 3. The CDR3 is CASSQLGTGDEQYF. The CDR3 nucleotides read TGTGCCAGCAGCCAACTGGGGACAGGGGACGAGCAGTACTTC.

The chain couples TRBV15 to TRBJ1-3; the D is unclear. Germline V gene data show CDR1 as LNHNV and CDR2 as YYDKDF (reference sequence). V dropped 0 bases and J dropped 2 bases, with 5 bases sitting between them. There are 14 residues in the CDR3. DNA of the CDR3: TGTGCCACCAGCAGAGATCCCGCTGGAAACACCATATATTTT. It is translated as CATSRDPAGNTIYF.

The J gene is TRBJ1-1, the V gene TRBV27; the D gene is possibly TRBD1 (6 bases). The CDR3 contains 14 residues. Trimming took off 6 bases at V and 3 bases at J, with 14 bases between the two ends. In germline, CDR1 is MNHEY, CDR2 SMNVEV (reference sequence). The CDR3 DNA follows: TGTGCCAGCAGCCGTCGACAGGTCGACACTGAAGCTTTCTTT. Protein sequence: CASSRRQVDTEAFF.

For the CDR3, the DNA is TGTGCCAGCAGTTACTCGACAGGACAGGATAACTATGGCTACACCTTC. Translation gives CASSYSTGQDNYGYTF. V gene TRBV6-5 combines with J gene TRBJ1-2, with 7 bases that match TRBD1. V dropped 0 bases and J dropped 1; count of bases not matched to a gene: 5. This CDR3 has 16 residues. Germline CDR1 and CDR2: MNHEY and SVGAGI.

As concerns this clone: Other DNA variants within this sample encode the same CDR3. The J gene is TRBJ1-5, the V gene TRBV12-5; 9 bases align to TRBD1. V lost 6 bases to trimming and J lost 4 bases; unmatched junction nucleotides: 4. The germline V gene encodes CDR1 LGHNT and CDR2 FRNRAP. The CDR3 has 14 amino acids. This chain's CDR3 is CASGLGQGNQPQHF. CDR3 in DNA: TGTGCTAGTGGCCTGGGACAGGGAAATCAGCCCCAGCATTTT.

This chain joins TRBV4-1 and TRBJ2-4; 9 nucleotides agree with TRBD2. This CDR3 has 18 residues. The J segment lost 1 base and the V segment lost 0 bases, leaving 7 bases of the junction unmatched. From germline, CDR1 is MGHRA and CDR2 YSYEKL. CDR3: CASSQDQGRGGAKNIQYF. In DNA, the CDR3 is TGCGCCAGCAGCCAAGATCAAGGGCGGGGGGGGGCCAAAAACATTCAGTACTTC.

The chain uses TRBV6-1 and TRBJ1-5, with 10 nucleotides matching TRBD1. This CDR3 is 14 amino acids long. With 6 bases clipped from V and 6 bases from J, the junction kept 5 bases outside the gene matches. CDR1 is MNHNS and CDR2 is SASEGT in the germline V gene. The CDR3 region is CASRRDRGGQPQHF. Here the CDR3 DNA reads TGTGCCAGCAGGAGGGACAGGGGAGGTCAGCCCCAGCATTTT.

This clone appeared once. The chain carries TRBV29-1 and TRBJ2-1; D possibly corresponds to TRBD2 (6 bases). This CDR3 has 15 residues. V shed 4 bases and J shed 7 bases, with 20 bases lying between them. The germline CDR1 and CDR2 sequences are SQVTM and ANQGSEA. CDR3 bases: TGCAGCGTTGTTTCCCCCACCGGGAGAGGGAATGAGCAGTTCTTC. Translating gives CSVVSPTGRGNEQFF.

V is TRBV7-9 and J is TRBJ2-7; possible D gene TRBD1, 6 bases. Germline loops: CDR1 SEHNR, CDR2 FQNEAQ (reference sequence). The CDR3 length is 15 residues. The germline V and J ends were trimmed by 4 bases and 0 bases, with 13 bases remaining between them. CDR3 in DNA: TGTGCCAGCAGCTCTTACGGACAGAGCTCCTACGAGCAGTACTTC. Protein sequence: CASSSYGQSSYEQYF. The entire variable domain, with the rest obtained from reference TRBV7-9 and TRBJ2-7, is as follows: DTGVSQNPRHKITKRGQNVTFRCDPISEHNRLYWYRQTLGQGPEFLTYFQNEAQLEKSRLLSDRFSAERPKGSFSTLEIQRTEQGDSAMYLCASSSYGQSSYEQYFGPGTRLTVT.

The count of this clone is one. V is TRBV15 and J is TRBJ2-1, with D tentatively TRBD2 (7 bases). Trimming pared 0 bases from V and 12 bases from J, leaving 15 bases between. CDR3 length: 14 residues. Germline CDR1 is LNHNV and CDR2 is YYDKDF (reference sequence). Written as DNA, the CDR3 is TGTGCCACCAGCAGAGAATATAAGGCGGGGGCGCAGTTCTTC. Amino acids: CATSREYKAGAQFF.

CDR3 region: CASSRTGYSNQPQHF. DNA for the CDR3: TGTGCCAGTAGTAGAACAGGATATAGCAATCAGCCCCAGCATTTT. The chain carries TRBV19 and TRBJ1-5, with D tentatively TRBD1 (5 bases). Trimming took off 4 bases at V and 0 bases at J, with 10 bases between the two ends. CDR3 length: 15 amino acids. Germline V gene data show CDR1 as LNHDA and CDR2 as SQIVND (reference sequence). Filled out from reference TRBV19 and TRBJ1-5, the complete variable domain reads DGGITQSPKYLFRKEGQNVTLSCEQNLNHDAMYWYRQDPGQGLRLIYYSQIVNDFQKGDIAEGYSVSREKKESFPLTVTSAQKNPTAFYLCASSRTGYSNQPQHFGDGTRLSIL.

This clone appeared a few times. V and J are TRBV11-2 and TRBJ1-2; D remains unclear. This CDR3 contains 13 residues. V was trimmed by 5 bases and J by 5 bases, leaving 12 bases between them. CDR1 and CDR2 (germline): SGHAT, FQNNGV. The CDR3: CASSPRAGYGYTF. Here the CDR3 DNA reads TGTGCCAGCAGCCCGAGGGCGGGATATGGCTACACCTTC.